These 24 T cell receptor beta chains were sequenced from one sample in a study of T cell changes during pregnancy in multiple sclerosis. This table comes from immunoSEQ multiplex PCR, and its TCRdb copy is limited to in-frame clones, with some not included. The sample contains tens of thousands of clones, roughly 90% of which appear only once. Sequencing used peripheral blood, obtained before pregnancy. Receptors originate from a female donor with multiple sclerosis, enrolled in a pregnancy study.

The chain links TRBV5-1 to TRBJ2-3, with 7 nucleotides matching TRBD2. The CDR3 runs to 14 residues. In germline, CDR1 is SGHRS, CDR2 YFSETQ. Trimming removed 6 bases from V and 1 base from J; junction bases left unmatched: 5. Written as DNA, the CDR3 is TGCGCCAGCACGGGAGGAGTGGGCACAGATACGCAGTATTTT. Its translation: CASTGGVGTDTQYF.

The V gene is TRBV7-2, the J gene TRBJ2-7; perhaps TRBD2 as D (5 bases). This CDR3 spans 14 amino acids. V lost 5 bases and J 0 bases, leaving 11 bases between the germline ends. CDR1 SGHTA and CDR2 FQGNSA come from the germline V gene. The DNA of the CDR3 is TGTGCCAGCAGCCTATCGAGGGACTCCTACGAGCAGTACTTC. Its translation: CASSLSRDSYEQYF.

The chain carries TRBV5-1 and TRBJ2-5, with 11 nucleotides matching TRBD1. J lost 4 bases, V lost 4 bases, and 6 bases had no gene match. The germline gives CDR1 SGHRS, CDR2 YFSETQ. The CDR3 has 15 amino acids. CDR3 amino acids: CASSNSDRGRETQYF. Written as DNA, the CDR3 is TGCGCCAGCAGCAACTCGGACAGGGGGCGAGAGACCCAGTACTTC.

The genes are TRBV30 and TRBJ2-7; TRBD1 agrees at 7 bases. This CDR3 contains 15 residues. V trimming: 5 bases; J trimming: 6 bases; junction bases outside the gene matches: 16. The germline V gene encodes CDR1 GTSNPN and CDR2 SVGIG (reference sequence). The CDR3 nucleotides read TGTGCCTGGTTTCGCCTCGGGACAGATCCCTTCGAGCAGTACTTC. Protein product: CAWFRLGTDPFEQYF.

The rearrangement joins TRBV7-9 to TRBJ1-1; D gene uncertain. CDR3 length: 16 residues. The germline V gene has CDR1 SEHNR and CDR2 FQNEAQ (reference sequence). Trimming took 1 base from V and 0 from J, leaving 12 bases between them. This chain's CDR3 is CASSLGLPSLNTEAFF. CDR3 nucleotides: TGTGCCAGCAGCTTAGGGCTTCCTTCCCTGAACACTGAAGCTTTCTTT.

The CDR3 DNA reads as TGTGCCAGCCAATTTGCGGGGGCGAATCAGCCCCAGCATTTT. Amino acids: CASQFAGANQPQHF. The gene calls are TRBV27 and TRBJ1-5; D possibly corresponds to TRBD1 (6 bases). V was clipped by 8 bases and J by 4 bases, with 15 bases between them. From germline, CDR1 is MNHEY and CDR2 SMNVEV (reference sequence). CDR3 length: 14 residues.

The rearrangement uses TRBV2 and TRBJ2-3; 8 bases line up with TRBD1. V trimming: 8 bases; J trimming: 3 bases; junction bases outside the gene matches: 7. The CDR3 runs to 14 residues. Germline V gene sequence: CDR1 SNHLY, CDR2 FYNNEI. In DNA form, the CDR3 reads TGTGCCAGCCTAGGACAGGGAGGAACAGATACGCAGTATTTT. It encodes CASLGQGGTDTQYF.

The V and J genes are TRBV7-6 and TRBJ1-6, with 7 nucleotides matching TRBD1. Germline V lookup: CDR1 SGHVS, CDR2 FNYEAQ. This CDR3 comprises 13 residues. The V and J ends lost 10 bases and 9 bases, in that order; junction bases with no gene match: 9. The CDR3 spells CATARTGASPLHF. The CDR3 DNA follows: TGTGCCACCGCCCGGACAGGAGCTTCACCCCTCCACTTT.

The CDR3 protein is CASSLAGAEAFF. The CDR3 DNA is TGTGCCAGCAGCTTAGCAGGGGCTGAAGCTTTCTTT. J is TRBJ1-1 and V is TRBV7-9; D possibly corresponds to TRBD1 (5 bases). From germline, CDR1 is SEHNR and CDR2 FQNEAQ (reference sequence). Trimming cost V 0 bases and J 6 bases, with 5 bases left between them. This CDR3 region has 12 residues.

V gene TRBV11-2 combines with J gene TRBJ1-2, with D perhaps matching TRBD1 (5 bases). Trimming pared 1 base from V and 5 bases from J, leaving 8 bases between. Germline CDR1 and CDR2: SGHAT and FQNNGV. The CDR3 spans 13 residues. Here the CDR3 reads CASSLAGTYGYTF. The CDR3 coding sequence is TGTGCCAGCAGCTTAGCAGGGACTTATGGCTACACCTTC.

The chain is built from TRBV11-2 and TRBJ1-1, with D tentatively TRBD1 (6 bases). V lost 5 bases and J 0 bases, leaving 13 bases between the germline ends. The germline V gene has CDR1 SGHAT and CDR2 FQNNGV. The CDR3 consists of 15 residues. CDR3 sequence: CASSVTGTLNTEAFF. CDR3 nucleotides: TGTGCCAGCAGCGTAACCGGGACACTGAACACTGAAGCTTTCTTT.

The chain employs TRBV4-1 and TRBJ2-3, with a weak D call TRBD2 (6 bases). The CDR3 has 16 residues. The V end was cut by 4 bases, the J end by 2 bases, with 16 bases between. The germline V gene encodes CDR1 MGHRA and CDR2 YSYEKL. The CDR3 loop reads CASSRAPEGNTDTQYF. The CDR3 bases are TGCGCCAGCAGCCGAGCCCCGGAGGGGAACACAGATACGCAGTATTTT.

V gene TRBV9 combines with J gene TRBJ2-3, with TRBD2 matching 7 bases. The CDR3 has 15 residues. Germline trimming cut 0 bases from V and 3 bases from J; bases unmatched to any gene: 4. CDR1 is SGDLS and CDR2 is YYNGEE in the germline V gene. The DNA of the CDR3 is TGTGCCAGCAGCGTAGTAGGGAGGGAGACAGATACGCAGTATTTT. It is translated as CASSVVGRETDTQYF.

The gene calls are TRBV7-6 and TRBJ2-7; perhaps TRBD2 as D (5 bases). V dropped 5 bases and J dropped 5 bases, with 16 bases sitting between them. The length of the CDR3 is 14 residues. In germline, CDR1 is SGHVS, CDR2 FNYEAQ. The chain's CDR3 is CASSPVMTGNEQYF. CDR3 bases: TGTGCCAGCAGCCCCGTCATGACGGGGAACGAGCAGTACTTC.

The gene calls are TRBV9 and TRBJ2-3; TRBD2 is a possible D gene (5 bases). Germline CDR1 and CDR2: SGDLS and YYNGEE. Trimming shortened V by 0 bases and J by 6 bases, and 8 bases separated the two germline ends. The CDR3 covers 13 residues. The CDR3 reads CASSVASSDTQYF. The DNA of the CDR3 is TGTGCCAGCAGCGTAGCTAGCTCGGATACGCAGTATTTT.

The chain uses TRBV28 and TRBJ2-7; TRBD2 aligns across 11 bases. Germline trimming cut 7 bases from V and 0 bases from J; bases unmatched to any gene: 5. CDR1 and CDR2 (germline): MDHEN, SYDVKM. The CDR3 has 15 amino acids. The CDR3 nucleotides are TGTGCCAGCAATTTTAGCGGGAGGGTCTCCTACGAGCAGTACTTC. Translated, it gives CASNFSGRVSYEQYF.

The V and J genes are TRBV30 and TRBJ2-7; D not resolved. CDR1 and CDR2 (germline): GTSNPN, SVGIG (reference sequence). V lost 2 bases, J lost 6 bases, and 17 bases lay in between. CDR3 length: 14 amino acids. In nucleotides, the CDR3 is TGTGCCTGGAGTCCCGAAGCTAGGTTTGGCGAGCAGTACTTC. Its translation is CAWSPEARFGEQYF.

The chain joins TRBV19 to TRBJ1-2, with 9 bases fitting TRBD1. The CDR3 length is 12 residues. Germline V lookup: CDR1 LNHDA, CDR2 SQIVND (reference sequence). V was pared by 10 bases and J by 4 bases, with 4 bases of the junction left unmatched. CDR3 protein: CATQGAGYGYTF. CDR3 DNA: TGTGCCACACAGGGGGCTGGCTATGGCTACACCTTC.

J is TRBJ2-2 and V is TRBV9, with D maybe TRBD1 (6 bases). Germline-derived CDR1 and CDR2 are SGDLS and YYNGEE. The CDR3 has 14 residues. V gave up 4 bases and J gave up 3 bases, with 10 bases separating them. The CDR3 here is CASSPGQYTGELFF. The CDR3 DNA reads as TGTGCCAGCAGCCCTGGACAGTACACCGGGGAGCTGTTTTTT.

This chain joins TRBV29-1 and TRBJ2-7; possibly TRBD1 for D (6 bases). Trimming stripped 1 base from V and 0 bases from J, with 13 bases between. This CDR3 comprises 15 residues. Germline CDR1 reads SQVTM; CDR2 reads ANQGSEA. In DNA, the CDR3 is TGCAGCGTTGAAGGTGGGGGCCGAAACTCCTACGAGCAGTACTTC. Protein product: CSVEGGGRNSYEQYF.

This chain uses TRBV5-1 with TRBJ1-2, with TRBD1 matching 10 bases. The V gene end was trimmed by 5 bases and the J gene end by 8 bases; junction bases not matched to a gene: 12. The CDR3 runs to 15 residues. The V gene's germline CDR1 is SGHRS and CDR2 YFSETQ. CDR3 protein: CASSSDRGPSGGYTF. The CDR3 DNA follows: TGCGCCAGCAGTTCCGACAGGGGGCCCTCGGGGGGCTACACCTTC.

This rearrangement joins TRBV16 to TRBJ2-2, with 7 bases identical to TRBD1. The CDR3 extends over 18 amino acids. V lost 0 bases, J lost 3 bases, and 10 bases stayed unmatched. Germline V CDR1 and CDR2: KGHSY, FQNENV. CDR3 sequence reads: CASSQSPGGSTDTGELFF. The CDR3 DNA sequence: TGTGCCAGCAGCCAATCGCCAGGGGGAAGTACAGACACCGGGGAGCTGTTTTTT.

This chain links TRBV10-3 with TRBJ2-7; 9 bases are a match to TRBD1. The CDR3 extends over 16 amino acids. Losses at the gene ends were 5 bases for V and 5 bases for J; bases not matched to a gene: 13. Germline-derived CDR1 and CDR2 are ENHRY and SYGVKD. The CDR3 loop is CAISFVPGTGQDEQYF. The CDR3 DNA reads as TGTGCCATCAGTTTTGTGCCCGGGACAGGGCAAGACGAGCAGTACTTC.

V is TRBV6-8 and J is TRBJ1-1; a weak D match, TRBD1 (5 bases). V lost 1 base and J lost 7, with 10 bases in between. Germline-derived CDR1 and CDR2 are MNHGY and SAAAGT. CDR3 size: 13 residues. The CDR3 loop is CASSYFRDIEAFF. In nucleotides, the CDR3 is TGTGCCAGCAGTTACTTCAGGGATATTGAAGCTTTCTTT.